The T cell receptor beta chain described here comes from a study of T cell repertoires in cytomegalovirus infection. TCRdb itself ran the reads through MiXCR, one entry per CDR3 protein. Of some 800,000 distinct CDR3 sequences in the sample, 25% to 30% are singletons; the top ten hold roughly 14%. Study-wide findings and caveats: HLA-C-restricted CMV clonotypes gave the most frequent clonotype in two of eight donors.

In the case of this clonotype: Antigen: not known.

This CDR3 region has 14 residues. Trimming cost V 5 bases and J 5 bases; bases outside gene matches: 5. Germline CDR1 reads DFQATT; CDR2 reads SNEGSKA (reference sequence). The TCR was taken from a human donor in good health (CMV status not recorded). Some clones in this sample may be carry-over from other donors' samples. Sample: cultured CD8+ T cells from PBMCs, taken from culture after CMV antigen stimulation. The chain employs TRBV20-1 and TRBJ2-1; 11 nucleotides agree with TRBD2. In DNA form, the CDR3 reads TGCAGTGCTTTGTCTAGCGGGGGGAACAATGAGCAGTTCTTC. Protein: CSALSSGGNNEQFF.